Below, one T cell receptor beta chain is given with its context. Libraries were prepared by immunoSEQ multiplex PCR; TCRdb keeps only in-frame clonotypes and omits some of them. Seen here are under 2.5 million clones, 85% to 95% observed once, and the top ten hold 0.37%. The data belong to a study of shared clonotypes between healthy human individuals. V lost 0 bases, J lost 4 bases, and 9 bases lay in between. Per the germline V gene, CDR1 is KGHSH and CDR2 is LQKENI. CDR3 size: 14 residues. Material for sequencing was naive CD4+ T cells from PBMCs. Stated subset: CD45RA+ positively selected. The chain carries TRBV18 and TRBJ2-5; maybe TRBD1 (5 bases). The clonotype originates from a man aged 18-30 years in good health. Some clones in this sample may be carry-over from other donors' samples. The CDR3 protein is CASSPPTQGETQYF. In DNA form, the CDR3 reads TGTGCCAGCTCACCACCGACCCAGGGAGAGACCCAGTACTTC.